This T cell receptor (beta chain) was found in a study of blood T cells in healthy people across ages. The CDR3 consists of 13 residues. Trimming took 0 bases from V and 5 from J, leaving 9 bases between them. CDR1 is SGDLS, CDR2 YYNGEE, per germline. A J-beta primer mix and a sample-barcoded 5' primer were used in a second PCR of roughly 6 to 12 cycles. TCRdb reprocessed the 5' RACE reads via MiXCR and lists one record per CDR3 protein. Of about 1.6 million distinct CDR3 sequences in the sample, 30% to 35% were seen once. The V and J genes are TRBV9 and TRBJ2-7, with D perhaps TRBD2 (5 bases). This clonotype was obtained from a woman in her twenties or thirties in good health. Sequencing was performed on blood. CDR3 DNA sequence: TGTGCCAGCAGCGTAGCAGCGGAGAACGAGCAGTACTTC. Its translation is CASSVAAENEQYF. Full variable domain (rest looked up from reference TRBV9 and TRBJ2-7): DSGVTQTPKHLITATGQRVTLRCSPRSGDLSVYWYQQSLDQGLQFLIQYYNGEERAKGNILERFSAQQFPDLHSELNLSSLELGDSALYFCASSVAAENEQYFGPGTRLTVT.